Below, one T cell receptor beta chain is given with its context. Its target is unknown. The data originate from a study of T cells after yellow fever vaccination. Across the whole study: SMART-Seq v4 Ultra Low Input prepared libraries from low-cell fractions.

TCRdb re-derived calls from the 5' RACE reads in MiXCR, one entry per CDR3 protein. This sample carries approximately 600,000 distinct CDR3 sequences, about 12% of them seen once, and the ten largest clones take approximately 15%. Study findings and constraints: Highly abundant clonotypes carried over from the bulk population could end up in FACS-sorted repertoires as contaminants. In post-booster samples, most primary-vaccination clones reappeared (approximately 96% CD4, about 90% CD8).

The source material was PBMCs, sampled on the day of the yellow fever booster vaccination. This receptor was identified in a man aged 30 to 45 who received the YFV17D yellow fever vaccine.

DNA of the CDR3: TGTGCCAGCAGCTTCGGACAGGGGGCGAATGGCTACACCTTC. Its translation: CASSFGQGANGYTF. V and J are TRBV7-2 and TRBJ1-2, with 11 bases aligning to TRBD1. Germline CDR1 and CDR2: SGHTA and FQGNSA. The CDR3 extends over 14 amino acids. With V trimmed by 3 bases and J by 6 bases, 3 bases remained unmatched.